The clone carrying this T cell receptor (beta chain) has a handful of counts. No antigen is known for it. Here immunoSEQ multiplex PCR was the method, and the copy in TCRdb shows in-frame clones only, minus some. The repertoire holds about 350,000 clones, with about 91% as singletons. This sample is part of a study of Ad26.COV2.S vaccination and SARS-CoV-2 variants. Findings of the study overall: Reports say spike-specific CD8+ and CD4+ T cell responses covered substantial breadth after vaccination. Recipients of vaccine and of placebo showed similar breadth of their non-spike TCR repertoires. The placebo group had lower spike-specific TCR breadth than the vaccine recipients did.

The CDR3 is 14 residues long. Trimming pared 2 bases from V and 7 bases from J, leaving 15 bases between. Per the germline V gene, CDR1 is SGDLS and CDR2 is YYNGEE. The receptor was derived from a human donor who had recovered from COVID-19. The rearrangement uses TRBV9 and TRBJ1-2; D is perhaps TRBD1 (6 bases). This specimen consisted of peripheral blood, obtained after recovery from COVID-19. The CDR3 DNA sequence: TGTGCCAGCAGCGTGACAGGAATGATCGGTGGCTACACCTTC. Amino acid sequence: CASSVTGMIGGYTF.